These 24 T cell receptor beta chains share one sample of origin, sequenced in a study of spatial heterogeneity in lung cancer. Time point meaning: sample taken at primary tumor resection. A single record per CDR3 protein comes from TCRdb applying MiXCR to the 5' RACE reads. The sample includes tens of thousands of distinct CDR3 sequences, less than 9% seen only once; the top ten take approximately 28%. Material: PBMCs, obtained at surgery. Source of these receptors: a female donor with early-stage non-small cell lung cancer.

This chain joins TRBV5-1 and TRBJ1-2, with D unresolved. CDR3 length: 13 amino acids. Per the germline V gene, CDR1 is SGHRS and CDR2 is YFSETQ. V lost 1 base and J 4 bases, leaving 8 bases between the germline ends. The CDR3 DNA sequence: TGCGCCAGCAGCTTGACGGACTTCTATGGCTACACCTTC. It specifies CASSLTDFYGYTF.

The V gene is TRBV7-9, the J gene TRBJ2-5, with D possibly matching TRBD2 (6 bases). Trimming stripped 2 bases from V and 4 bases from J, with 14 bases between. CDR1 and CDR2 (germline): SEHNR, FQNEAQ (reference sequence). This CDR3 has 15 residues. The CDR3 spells CASSLFREEGETQYF. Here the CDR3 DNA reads TGTGCCAGCAGCTTATTCAGGGAGGAAGGAGAGACCCAGTACTTC.

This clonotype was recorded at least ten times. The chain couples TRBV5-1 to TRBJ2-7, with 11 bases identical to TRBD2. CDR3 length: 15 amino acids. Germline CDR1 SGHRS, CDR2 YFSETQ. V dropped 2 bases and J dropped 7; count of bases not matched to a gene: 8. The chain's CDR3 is CASSFTSGSRGEQYF. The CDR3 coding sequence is TGCGCCAGCAGCTTTACTAGCGGGAGTAGAGGGGAGCAGTACTTC.

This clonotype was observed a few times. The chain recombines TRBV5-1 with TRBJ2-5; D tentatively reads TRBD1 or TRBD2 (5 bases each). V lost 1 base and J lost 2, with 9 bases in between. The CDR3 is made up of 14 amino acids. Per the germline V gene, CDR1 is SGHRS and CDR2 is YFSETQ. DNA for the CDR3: TGCGCCAGCAGCTTGTGGGGGTTTCAAGAGACCCAGTACTTC. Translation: CASSLWGFQETQYF.

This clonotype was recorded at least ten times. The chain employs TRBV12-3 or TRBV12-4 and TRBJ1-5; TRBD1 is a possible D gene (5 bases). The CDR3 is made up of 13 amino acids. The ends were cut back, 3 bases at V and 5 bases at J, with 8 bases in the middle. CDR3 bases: TGTGCCAGCAGTTTGGGGGACGATCAGCCCCAGCATTTT. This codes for CASSLGDDQPQHF.

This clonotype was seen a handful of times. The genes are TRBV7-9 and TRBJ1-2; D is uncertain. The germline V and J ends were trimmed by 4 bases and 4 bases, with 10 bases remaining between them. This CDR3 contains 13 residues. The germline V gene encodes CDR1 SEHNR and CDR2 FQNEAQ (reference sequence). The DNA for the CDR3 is TGTGCCAGCAGCTCGGCAGGAGGCTATGGCTACACCTTC. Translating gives CASSSAGGYGYTF.

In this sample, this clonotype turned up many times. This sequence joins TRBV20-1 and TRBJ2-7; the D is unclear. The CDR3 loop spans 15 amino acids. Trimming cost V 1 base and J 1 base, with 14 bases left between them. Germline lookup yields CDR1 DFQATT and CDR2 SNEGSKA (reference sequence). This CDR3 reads CSARATGSSSYEQYF. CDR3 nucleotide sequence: TGCAGTGCTAGAGCTACCGGTAGCTCGTCCTACGAGCAGTACTTC.

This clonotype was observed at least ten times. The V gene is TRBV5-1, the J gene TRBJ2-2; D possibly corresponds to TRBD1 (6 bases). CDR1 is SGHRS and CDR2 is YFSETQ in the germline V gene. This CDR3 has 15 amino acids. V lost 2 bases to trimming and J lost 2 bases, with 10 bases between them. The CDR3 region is CASSFSGDNTGELFF. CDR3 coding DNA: TGCGCCAGCAGCTTTTCAGGGGATAACACCGGGGAGCTGTTTTTT.

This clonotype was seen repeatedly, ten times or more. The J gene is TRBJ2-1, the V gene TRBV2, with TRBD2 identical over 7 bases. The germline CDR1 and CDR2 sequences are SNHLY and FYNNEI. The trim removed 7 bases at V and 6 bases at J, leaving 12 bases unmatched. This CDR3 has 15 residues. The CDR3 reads CASNSPGGVLNEQFF. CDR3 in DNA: TGTGCCAGCAACTCCCCGGGGGGTGTGCTCAATGAGCAGTTCTTC.

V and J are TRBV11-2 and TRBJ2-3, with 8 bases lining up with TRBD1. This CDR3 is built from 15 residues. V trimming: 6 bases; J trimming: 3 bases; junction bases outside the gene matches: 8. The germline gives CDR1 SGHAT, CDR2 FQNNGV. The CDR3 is CASSLRQGLTDTQYF. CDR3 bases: TGTGCCAGCAGTCTAAGACAGGGGTTGACAGATACGCAGTATTTT.

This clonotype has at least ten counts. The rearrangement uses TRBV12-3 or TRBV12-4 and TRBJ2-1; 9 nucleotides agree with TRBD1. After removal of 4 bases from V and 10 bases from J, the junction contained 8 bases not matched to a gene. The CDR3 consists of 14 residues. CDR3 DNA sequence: TGTGCCAGCAGTTCCCGGACAGGGGACCTGGAGCAGTTCTTC. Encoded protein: CASSSRTGDLEQFF.

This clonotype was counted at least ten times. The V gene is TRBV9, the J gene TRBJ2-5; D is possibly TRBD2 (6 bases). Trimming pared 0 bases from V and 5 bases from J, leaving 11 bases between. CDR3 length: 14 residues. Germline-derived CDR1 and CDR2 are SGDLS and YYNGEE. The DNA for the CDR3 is TGTGCCAGCAGCGTAGGGGGGGTTTCGGAGACCCAGTACTTC. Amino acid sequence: CASSVGGVSETQYF.

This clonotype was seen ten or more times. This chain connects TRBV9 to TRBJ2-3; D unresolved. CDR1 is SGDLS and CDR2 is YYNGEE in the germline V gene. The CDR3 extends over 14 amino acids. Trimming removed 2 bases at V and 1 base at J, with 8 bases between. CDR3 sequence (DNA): TGTGCCAGCAGCGTCGATCTAGGCACAGATACGCAGTATTTT. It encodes CASSVDLGTDTQYF. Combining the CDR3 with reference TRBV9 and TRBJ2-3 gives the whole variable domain DSGVTQTPKHLITATGQRVTLRCSPRSGDLSVYWYQQSLDQGLQFLIQYYNGEERAKGNILERFSAQQFPDLHSELNLSSLELGDSALYFCASSVDLGTDTQYFGPGTRLTVL.

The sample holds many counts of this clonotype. CDR3 DNA sequence: TGTGCCAGCAGCCCTCGGACTAGTAGGGATGAGCAGTTCTTC. Translated: CASSPRTSRDEQFF. This sequence joins TRBV6-2 or TRBV6-3 and TRBJ2-1; 7 nucleotides align to TRBD2. The CDR3 is 14 residues long. V dropped 6 bases and J dropped 8; count of bases not matched to a gene: 10. Germline V gene data show CDR1 as MNHEY and CDR2 as SVGEGT.

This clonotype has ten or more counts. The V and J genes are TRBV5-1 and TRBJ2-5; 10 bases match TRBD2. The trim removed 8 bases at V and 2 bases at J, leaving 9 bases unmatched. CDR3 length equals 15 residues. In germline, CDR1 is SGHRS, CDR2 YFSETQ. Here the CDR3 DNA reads TGCGCCAGTTCTAGCGGGGGACTCTTTCAAGAGACCCAGTACTTC. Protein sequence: CASSSGGLFQETQYF.

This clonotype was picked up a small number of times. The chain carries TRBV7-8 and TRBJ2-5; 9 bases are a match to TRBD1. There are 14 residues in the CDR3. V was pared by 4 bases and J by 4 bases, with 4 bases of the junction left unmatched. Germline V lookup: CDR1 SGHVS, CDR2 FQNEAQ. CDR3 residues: CASSYTGGPETQYF. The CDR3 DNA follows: TGTGCCAGCAGCTATACAGGGGGCCCAGAGACCCAGTACTTC.

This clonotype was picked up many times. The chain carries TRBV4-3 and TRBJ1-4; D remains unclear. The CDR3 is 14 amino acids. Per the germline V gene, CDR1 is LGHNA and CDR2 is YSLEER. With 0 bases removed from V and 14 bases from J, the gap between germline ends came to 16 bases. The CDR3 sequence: CASSQERLTVRLFF. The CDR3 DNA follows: TGCGCCAGCAGCCAAGAACGGCTGACGGTCAGGCTGTTTTTT.

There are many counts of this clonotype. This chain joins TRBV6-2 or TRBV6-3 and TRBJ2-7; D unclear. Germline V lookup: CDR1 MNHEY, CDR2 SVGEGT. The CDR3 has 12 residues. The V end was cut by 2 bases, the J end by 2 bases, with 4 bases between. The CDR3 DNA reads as TGTGCCAGCAGTTACCCCCCCTACGAGCAGTACTTC. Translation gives CASSYPPYEQYF.

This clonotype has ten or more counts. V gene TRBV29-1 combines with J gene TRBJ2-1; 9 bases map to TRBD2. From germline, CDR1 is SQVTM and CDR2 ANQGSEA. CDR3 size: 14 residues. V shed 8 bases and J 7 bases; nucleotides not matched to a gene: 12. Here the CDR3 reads CSSGTSFIGNEQFF. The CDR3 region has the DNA TGCAGCTCAGGGACTAGCTTCATTGGGAATGAGCAGTTCTTC.

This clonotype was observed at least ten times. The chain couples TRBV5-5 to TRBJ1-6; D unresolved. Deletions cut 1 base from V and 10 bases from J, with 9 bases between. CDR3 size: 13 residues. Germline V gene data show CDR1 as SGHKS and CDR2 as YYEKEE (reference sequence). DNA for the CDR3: TGTGCCAGCAGCTTGATTACAGTCTCACCCCTCCACTTT. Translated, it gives CASSLITVSPLHF.

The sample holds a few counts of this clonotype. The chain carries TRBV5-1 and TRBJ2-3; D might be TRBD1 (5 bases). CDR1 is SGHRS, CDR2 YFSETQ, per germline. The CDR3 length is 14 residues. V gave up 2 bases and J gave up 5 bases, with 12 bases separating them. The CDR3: CASSFGYQGDTQYF. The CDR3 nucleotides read TGCGCCAGCAGCTTTGGGTACCAGGGAGATACGCAGTATTTT.

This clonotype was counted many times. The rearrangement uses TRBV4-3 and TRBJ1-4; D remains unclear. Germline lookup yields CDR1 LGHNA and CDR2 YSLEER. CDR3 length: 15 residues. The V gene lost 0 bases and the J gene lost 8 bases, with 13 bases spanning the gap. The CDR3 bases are TGCGCCAGCAGCCAAGATAAGGCGGCACCAGAAAAACTGTTTTTT. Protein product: CASSQDKAAPEKLFF.

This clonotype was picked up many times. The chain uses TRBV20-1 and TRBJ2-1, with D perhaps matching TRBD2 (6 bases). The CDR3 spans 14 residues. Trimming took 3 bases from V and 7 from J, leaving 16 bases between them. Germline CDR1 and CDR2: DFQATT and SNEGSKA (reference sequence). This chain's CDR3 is CSARGDSIQNEQFF. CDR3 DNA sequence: TGCAGTGCTAGGGGGGACTCAATTCAAAATGAGCAGTTCTTC.

CDR3 sequence: CASPYQGYEQYF. CDR3 nucleotides: TGCGCCAGCCCCTACCAGGGCTACGAGCAGTACTTC. The gene calls are TRBV5-1 and TRBJ2-7, with D perhaps TRBD1 (5 bases). Germline CDR1 is SGHRS and CDR2 is YFSETQ. The CDR3 covers 12 residues. V gave up 7 bases and J gave up 3 bases, with 11 bases separating them.